Following are 6 T cell receptor beta chains from one sample sequenced in a study of T cell changes during pregnancy in multiple sclerosis (dated by TCRdb to 2018 to 2020). Receptor libraries were prepared by the immunoSEQ multiplex PCR assay. The table comes from immuneACCESS by way of TCRdb, which keeps in-frame sequences with V and J called. Part of the clones is missing from these tables; in studies checked, under half for an unresolved V gene and the rest for unknown reasons. Here the sample has 28,000 or so clones; approximately 90% occur a single time. The ten biggest clones cover 6.2% of the sample. The sample was CD8+ T cells from peripheral blood mononuclear cells, taken before pregnancy. The source of these receptors is a female donor with multiple sclerosis, enrolled in a pregnancy study.

The V call is TRBV4-3, the J call TRBJ2-7, with D uncertain. Germline V gives CDR1 LGHNA, CDR2 YSLEER. V lost 0 bases and J lost 0, with 6 bases in between. This CDR3 comprises 14 residues. CDR3 sequence: CASSQDRSSYEQYF. CDR3 DNA sequence: TGCGCCAGCAGCCAAGACCGCAGCTCCTACGAGCAGTACTTC.

The rearrangement uses TRBV13 and TRBJ2-2; maybe TRBD2 (5 bases). The CDR3 length is 17 residues. The germline gives CDR1 PRHDT, CDR2 FYEKMQ (reference sequence). Trimming pared 5 bases from V and 1 base from J, leaving 17 bases between. CDR3 residues: CASSPEIRGENTGELFF. CDR3 coding DNA: TGTGCCAGCAGCCCCGAGATACGGGGTGAGAACACCGGGGAGCTGTTTTTT.

This chain joins TRBV5-4 and TRBJ2-7; TRBD1 agrees at 7 bases. From germline, CDR1 is SGHNT and CDR2 YYREEE (reference sequence). This CDR3 region has 13 residues. The J segment lost 4 bases and the V segment lost 4 bases, leaving 5 bases of the junction unmatched. The CDR3 here is CASSQDREYEQYF. In nucleotides, the CDR3 is TGTGCCAGCAGCCAAGACAGGGAATACGAGCAGTACTTC.

V is TRBV4-3 and J is TRBJ2-1; TRBD2 matches at 7 bases. Per germline, CDR1 LGHNA and CDR2 YSLEER. This CDR3 contains 16 residues. V gave up 0 bases and J gave up 8 bases; unmatched junction bases: 10. DNA of the CDR3: TGCGCCAGCAGCCAAGAGGGGGGGAGCCCCCAGTATGAGCAGTTCTTC. This sequence encodes CASSQEGGSPQYEQFF.

The genes are TRBV7-8 and TRBJ2-1; D perhaps matches TRBD2 (5 bases). Trimming cost V 1 base and J 4 bases, with 17 bases left between them. The CDR3 runs 17 residues. CDR1 is SGHVS, CDR2 FQNEAQ, per germline. The CDR3 protein is CASSLDPRAVRYNEQFF. The CDR3, as DNA: TGTGCCAGCAGCTTAGACCCCCGAGCGGTAAGATACAATGAGCAGTTCTTC.

CDR3 in amino acids: CASSPRWPESYEQYF. The CDR3 region has the DNA TGCGCCAGCAGCCCCCGTTGGCCAGAATCCTACGAGCAGTACTTC. The rearrangement links TRBV4-3 to TRBJ2-7; no definite D call. The V gene lost 4 bases and the J gene lost 1 base, with 14 bases spanning the gap. The CDR3 consists of 15 residues. Germline-derived CDR1 and CDR2 are LGHNA and YSLEER.